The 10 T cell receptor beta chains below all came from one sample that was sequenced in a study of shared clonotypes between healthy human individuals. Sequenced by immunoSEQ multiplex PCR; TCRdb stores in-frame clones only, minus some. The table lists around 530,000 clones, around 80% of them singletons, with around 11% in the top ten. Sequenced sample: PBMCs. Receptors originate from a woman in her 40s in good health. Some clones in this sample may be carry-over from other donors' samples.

The CDR3 is CASSPFPGTRNTGELFF. CDR3 in DNA: TGTGCCAGCAGTCCCTTTCCCGGGACAAGAAACACCGGGGAGCTGTTTTTT. This chain joins TRBV28 and TRBJ2-2; D may be TRBD1 (6 bases). CDR3 size: 17 residues. CDR1 is MDHEN and CDR2 is SYDVKM in the germline V gene. The V and J ends lost 5 bases and 2 bases respectively, with 18 bases between them.

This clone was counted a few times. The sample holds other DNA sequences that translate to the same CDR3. The CDR3 spells CASSQEWGSYEQYF. The CDR3 DNA reads TGTGCCAGCAGCCAAGAATGGGGGTCCTACGAGCAGTACTTC. This chain connects TRBV14 to TRBJ2-7, with D perhaps TRBD1 or TRBD2 (5 bases each). Germline values: CDR1 SGHDN, CDR2 FVKESK. The CDR3 consists of 14 residues. The V gene lost 0 bases and the J gene lost 1 base, with 7 bases spanning the gap.

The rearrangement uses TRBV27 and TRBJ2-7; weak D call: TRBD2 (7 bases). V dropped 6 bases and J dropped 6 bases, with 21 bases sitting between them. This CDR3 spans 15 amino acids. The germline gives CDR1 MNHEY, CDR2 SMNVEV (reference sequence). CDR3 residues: CASRPSGGALGEQYF. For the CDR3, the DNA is TGTGCCAGCAGGCCCTCTGGGGGGGCGCTCGGCGAGCAGTACTTC.

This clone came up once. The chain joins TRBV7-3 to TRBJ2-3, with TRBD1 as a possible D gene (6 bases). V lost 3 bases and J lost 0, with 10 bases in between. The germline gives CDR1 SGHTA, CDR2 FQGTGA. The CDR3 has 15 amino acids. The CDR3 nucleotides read TGTGCCAGCAGCTTTGGCCAGGGGAGCACAGATACGCAGTATTTT. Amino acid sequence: CASSFGQGSTDTQYF. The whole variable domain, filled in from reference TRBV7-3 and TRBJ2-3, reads GAGVSQTPSNKVTEKGKYVELRCDPISGHTALYWYRQSLGQGPEFLIYFQGTGAADDSGLPNDRFFAVRPEGSVSTLKIQRTERGDSAVYLCASSFGQGSTDTQYFGPGTRLTVL.

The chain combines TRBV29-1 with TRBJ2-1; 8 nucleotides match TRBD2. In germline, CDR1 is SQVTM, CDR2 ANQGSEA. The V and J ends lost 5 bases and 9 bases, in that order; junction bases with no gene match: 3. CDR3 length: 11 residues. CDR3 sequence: CSVSGGGEQFF. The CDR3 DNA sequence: TGCAGCGTTTCCGGGGGGGGTGAGCAGTTCTTC.

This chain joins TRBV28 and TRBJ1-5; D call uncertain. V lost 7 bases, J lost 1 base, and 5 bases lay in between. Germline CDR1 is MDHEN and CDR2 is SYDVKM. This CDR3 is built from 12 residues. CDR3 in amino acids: CASNLSNQPQHF. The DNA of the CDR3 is TGTGCCAGCAACCTAAGCAATCAGCCCCAGCATTTT.

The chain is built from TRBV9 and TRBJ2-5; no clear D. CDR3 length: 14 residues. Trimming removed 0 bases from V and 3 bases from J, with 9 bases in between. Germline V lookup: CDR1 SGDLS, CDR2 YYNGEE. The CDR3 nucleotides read TGTGCCAGCAGCGTAGCAGGAGCAGAAGAGACCCAGTACTTC. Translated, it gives CASSVAGAEETQYF.

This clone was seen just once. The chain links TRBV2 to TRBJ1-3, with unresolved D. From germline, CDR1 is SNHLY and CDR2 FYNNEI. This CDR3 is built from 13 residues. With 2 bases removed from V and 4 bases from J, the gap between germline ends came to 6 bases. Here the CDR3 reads CASSEKLGNTIYF. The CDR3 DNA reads TGTGCCAGCAGTGAAAAGCTAGGAAACACCATATATTTT.

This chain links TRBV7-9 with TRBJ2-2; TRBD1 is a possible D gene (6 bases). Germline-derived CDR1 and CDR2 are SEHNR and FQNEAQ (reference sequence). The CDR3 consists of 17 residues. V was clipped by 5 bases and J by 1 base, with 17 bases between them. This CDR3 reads CASSPDWRTVNTGELFF. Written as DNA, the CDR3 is TGTGCCAGCAGCCCAGATTGGAGGACAGTGAACACCGGGGAGCTGTTTTTT.

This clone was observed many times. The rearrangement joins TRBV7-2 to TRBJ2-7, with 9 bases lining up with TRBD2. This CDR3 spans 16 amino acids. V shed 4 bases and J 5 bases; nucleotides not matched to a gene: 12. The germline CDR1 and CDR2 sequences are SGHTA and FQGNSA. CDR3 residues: CASSSPAGGLADEQYF. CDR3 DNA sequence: TGTGCCAGCAGCTCCCCGGCGGGGGGGCTAGCAGACGAGCAGTACTTC.